The rows below give T cell receptor beta chains drawn from one sample of a study of vaccination and CD4 T cells after COVID-19. TCRdb redid the calling of the PCR reads with MiXCR, one entry per CDR3 protein. Of around 19,000 distinct CDR3 sequences in the sample, roughly 50% were seen once. These receptors' targets are unknown. Sequencing used CD4+ T cells from blood, cultured in vitro. The receptors come from a human donor who had recovered from COVID-19. CDR3s include the opening cysteine and the closing phenylalanine or tryptophan. The order of the fields is clone size, D gene, J gene, V gene, CDR3 DNA, CDR3 protein. D genes are given only for firm matches. The listing skips clone size in some rows; elsewhere it reads once, few, many or a size class.

>.|.|TRBJ2-5|TRBV20-1
TGCAGTGCTAGAGGGGAGACCCAGTACTTC
CSARGETQYF
>.|.|TRBJ1-3|TRBV7-2
TGTGCCAGCAGCTTGAACAGAAACACCATATATTTT
CASSLNRNTIYF
>.|TRBD1|TRBJ2-3|TRBV20-1
TGCAGTGCTAGGGACAGGGCCGATACGCAGTATTTT
CSARDRADTQYF
>.|.|TRBJ2-3|TRBV5-1
TGCGCCAGCAGCTTGGAAGGGCAGCTTGTAGATACGCAGTATTTT
CASSLEGQLVDTQYF
>.|.|TRBJ2-7|TRBV10-3
TGTGCCAGCAGTTATGGGGAAGGAGGGTTGTCCTACGAGCAGTACTTC
CASSYGEGGLSYEQYF
>.|TRBD1|TRBJ2-7|TRBV20-1
TGCAGTGCTAGGGACACAGGGGTCAGCTCCTACGAGCAGTACTTC
CSARDTGVSSYEQYF
>.|.|TRBJ1-2|TRBV27
TGTGCCAGCAGTTTAGTATCCCTCACGGGGAACTATGGCTACACCTTC
CASSLVSLTGNYGYTF
>.|.|TRBJ1-5|TRBV6-2/TRBV6-3
TGTGCCAGCAGCCCCAGGGTACAGCCCCAGCATTTT
CASSPRVQPQHF
>once|.|TRBJ2-2|TRBV6-4
TGTGCCAGCAGTGACGGGGACACCGGGGAGCTGTTTTTT
CASSDGDTGELFF
>.|TRBD2|TRBJ2-1|TRBV24-1
TGTGCCACCAGTGATTGGGGTACTAGCGGATACAATGAGCAGTTCTTC
CATSDWGTSGYNEQFF
>.|TRBD1|TRBJ2-5|TRBV30
TGTGCCTGGACTGGCCCGGGACAGGGGAAAGAGACCCAGTACTTC
CAWTGPGQGKETQYF